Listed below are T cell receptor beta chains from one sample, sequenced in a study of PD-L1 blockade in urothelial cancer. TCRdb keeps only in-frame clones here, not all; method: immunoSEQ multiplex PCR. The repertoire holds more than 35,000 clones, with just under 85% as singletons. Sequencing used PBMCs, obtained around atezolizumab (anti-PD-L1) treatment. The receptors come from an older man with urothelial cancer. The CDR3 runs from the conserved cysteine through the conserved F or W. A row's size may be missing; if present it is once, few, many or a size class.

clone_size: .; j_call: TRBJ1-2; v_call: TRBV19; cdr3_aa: CASRVTGSGYTF
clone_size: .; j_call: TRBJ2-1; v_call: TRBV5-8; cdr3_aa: CASSPGNQLAGVGEQFF
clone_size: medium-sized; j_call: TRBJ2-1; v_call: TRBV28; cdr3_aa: CASGSYNEQFF
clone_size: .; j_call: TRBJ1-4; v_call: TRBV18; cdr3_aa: CASSPPMDSFNEKLFF
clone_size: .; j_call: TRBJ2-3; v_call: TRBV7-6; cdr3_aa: CASSLDVLPSGATDTQYF
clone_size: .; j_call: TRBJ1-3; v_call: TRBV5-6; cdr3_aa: CASSGREGSGNTIYF
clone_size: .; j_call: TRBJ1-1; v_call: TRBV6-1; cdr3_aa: CASRRTEAFF
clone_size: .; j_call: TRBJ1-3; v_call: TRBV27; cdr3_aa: CASSSGTGGNTIYF
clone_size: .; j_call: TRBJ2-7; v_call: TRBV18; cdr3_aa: CASSPREREQYF
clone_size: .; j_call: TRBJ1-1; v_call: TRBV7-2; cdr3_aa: CASSSDRAGAEAFF
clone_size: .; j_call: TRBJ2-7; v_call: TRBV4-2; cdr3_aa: CASSQELRDYEQYF
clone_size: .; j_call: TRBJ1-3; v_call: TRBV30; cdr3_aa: CALRARQGASGNTIYF
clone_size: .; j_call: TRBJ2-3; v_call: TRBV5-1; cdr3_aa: CASSLAGVDTQYF
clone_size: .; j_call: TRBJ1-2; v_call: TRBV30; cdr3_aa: CAWSIPGTGGGFYGYTF
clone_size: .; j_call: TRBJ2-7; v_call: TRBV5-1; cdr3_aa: CASSPYRELIYEQYF
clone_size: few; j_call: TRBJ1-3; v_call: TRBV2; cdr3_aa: CASRRDTGNTIYF